This TCR beta chain is from a study of T cells in Graves' hyperthyroidism and ophthalmopathy. Study details: The initial diagnosis was the point when peripheral blood was collected, ahead of any treatment.

What was amplified from RNA transcripts were TCR beta CDR3 regions. TCR CDR3 underwent first-round RT-PCR with the HTBI primer set. One entry per CDR3 protein, called by TCRdb with MiXCR from the multiplex PCR reads. The sample comprises 560,000 or so distinct CDR3 sequences, just under 20% of which are singletons, and about 50% rests with the top ten. This clonotype was counted only a few times. Losses at the gene ends were 0 bases for V and 0 bases for J; bases not matched to a gene: 4. The V gene's germline CDR1 is SGDLS and CDR2 YYNGEE. This CDR3 has 16 residues. The receptor was derived from a man aged 40-50 years with Graves' ophthalmopathy. The sample taken for sequencing was blood. V and J are TRBV9 and TRBJ2-3; 7 bases are a match to TRBD2. In DNA form, the CDR3 reads TGTGCCAGCAGCGTAGTTGGTAGCGGGAGCACAGATACGCAGTATTTT. Its protein product is CASSVVGSGSTDTQYF.